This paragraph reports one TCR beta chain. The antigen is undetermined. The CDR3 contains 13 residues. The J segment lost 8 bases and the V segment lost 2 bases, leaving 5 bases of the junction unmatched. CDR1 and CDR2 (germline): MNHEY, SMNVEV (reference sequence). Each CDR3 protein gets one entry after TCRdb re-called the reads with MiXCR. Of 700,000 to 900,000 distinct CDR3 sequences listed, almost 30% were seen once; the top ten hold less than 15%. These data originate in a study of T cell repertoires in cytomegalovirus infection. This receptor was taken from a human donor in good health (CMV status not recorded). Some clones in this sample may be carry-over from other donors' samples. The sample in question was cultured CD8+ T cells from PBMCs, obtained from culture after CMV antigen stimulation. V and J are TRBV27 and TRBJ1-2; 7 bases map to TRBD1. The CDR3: CASSLTGEFGYTF. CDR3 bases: TGTGCCAGCAGTTTAACAGGGGAGTTCGGCTACACCTTC.